This entry lists 11 T cell receptor beta chains sequenced from one sample in a study of T cells after yellow fever vaccination. One entry per CDR3 protein results from TCRdb running MiXCR on the 5' RACE reads. Among roughly 85,000 distinct CDR3 sequences listed, more than 10% were seen once. Specimen: CD8+ T cells not binding an NS4B(214-222) dextramer, sorted from PBMCs, collected more than 20 days after the first yellow fever vaccination. Every receptor here comes from a man aged 18 to 30 who received the YFV17D yellow fever vaccine.

The table lists this clonotype with a few counts. J is TRBJ2-5 and V is TRBV10-3; 7 nucleotides agree with TRBD1. J was trimmed by 4 bases and V by 3 bases; bases with no gene match: 5. Germline V CDR1 and CDR2: ENHRY, SYGVKD. The CDR3 consists of 14 residues. The CDR3 sequence is CAISDDRVAETQYF. For the CDR3, the DNA is TGTGCCATCAGTGATGACAGGGTAGCAGAGACCCAGTACTTC.

The sample holds a few counts of this clonotype. The rearrangement uses TRBV4-3 and TRBJ1-1; TRBD1 agrees at 8 bases. V was clipped by 3 bases and J by 4 bases; unmatched bases: 4. Germline-derived CDR1 and CDR2 are LGHNA and YSLEER. The CDR3 is made up of 14 amino acids. The CDR3 loop reads CASSQLTGGTEAFF. CDR3 nucleotide sequence: TGCGCCAGCAGCCAGCTTACAGGGGGCACTGAAGCTTTCTTT.

This chain joins TRBV10-2 and TRBJ1-5; no firm D call. This CDR3 region has 13 residues. Germline V gives CDR1 WSHSY, CDR2 SAAADI. V lost 4 bases to trimming and J lost 2 bases, with 6 bases between them. CDR3 residues: CASSVSGNQPQHF. The DNA for the CDR3 is TGCGCCAGCAGTGTTAGTGGCAATCAGCCCCAGCATTTT.

The sample holds many counts of this clonotype. This chain uses TRBV12-3 or TRBV12-4 with TRBJ2-3; 7 bases match TRBD1. The CDR3 totals 17 residues. Trimming cost V 5 bases and J 0 bases; bases outside gene matches: 11. The CDR3 is CASSLPQGPRSTDTQYF. CDR3 nucleotide sequence: TGTGCCAGCAGTCTTCCACAGGGGCCCCGTAGCACAGATACGCAGTATTTT.

The chain is built from TRBV11-2 and TRBJ1-2; the D gene is possibly TRBD1 (6 bases). CDR1 is SGHAT, CDR2 FQNNGV, per germline. CDR3 length: 16 amino acids. V lost 6 bases, J lost 5 bases, and 22 bases lay in between. The CDR3 region is CASSFWGQQDSYGYTF. The CDR3 coding sequence is TGTGCCAGCAGTTTTTGGGGGCAGCAGGATAGTTATGGCTACACCTTC.

The genes are TRBV3-1 and TRBJ1-1, with D unclear. The CDR3 runs 14 residues. Looked up from germline, CDR1 is LGHDT and CDR2 is YNNKEL (reference sequence). Trimming took 6 bases from V and 4 from J, leaving 15 bases between them. This CDR3 is CASSHIFSLTEAFF. The CDR3, as DNA: TGTGCCAGCAGTCATATTTTCAGCCTCACTGAAGCTTTCTTT.

The chain has TRBV30 and TRBJ1-1, with 9 positions matching TRBD1. Germline trimming cut 2 bases from V and 0 bases from J; bases unmatched to any gene: 4. CDR1 and CDR2 (germline): GTSNPN, SVGIG (reference sequence). This CDR3 has 15 amino acids. The CDR3 here is CAWSFGTGLNTEAFF. CDR3 nucleotide sequence: TGTGCCTGGAGTTTTGGGACAGGGCTGAACACTGAAGCTTTCTTT. Combining the CDR3 with reference TRBV30 and TRBJ1-1 gives the whole variable domain SQTIHQWPATLVQPVGSPLSLECTVEGTSNPNLYWYRQAAGRGLQLLFYSVGIGQISSEVPQNLSASRPQDRQFILSSKKLLLSDSGFYLCAWSFGTGLNTEAFFGQGTRLTVV.

The table lists this clonotype with a count of one. The chain is built from TRBV5-5 and TRBJ2-3; no firm D call. The CDR3 has 13 residues. Germline V gives CDR1 SGHKS, CDR2 YYEKEE (reference sequence). Trimming left V 3 bases short and J 4 bases short, with 9 bases between. The CDR3 DNA sequence: TGTGCCAGCAGCTCACCAACTCCAGATACGCAGTATTTT. Translating gives CASSSPTPDTQYF.

The V and J genes are TRBV7-9 and TRBJ2-7; 7 bases fit TRBD1. V lost 5 bases and J lost 4; bases outside the gene matches: 14. CDR1 and CDR2 (germline): SEHNR, FQNEAQ (reference sequence). CDR3 length: 16 amino acids. The CDR3 sequence is CASSPLLGQAIYEQYF. CDR3 DNA sequence: TGTGCCAGCAGCCCCCTTTTAGGACAGGCCATATACGAGCAGTACTTC.

V usage is TRBV6-1 and J usage is TRBJ2-4; 8 nucleotides line up with TRBD1. From germline, CDR1 is MNHNS and CDR2 SASEGT. Trimming cost V 6 bases and J 3 bases; bases outside gene matches: 7. The CDR3 extends over 15 amino acids. Here the CDR3 DNA reads TGTGCCAGCAGAGGACAGGGTTGGGGCAAAAACATTCAGTACTTC. As protein: CASRGQGWGKNIQYF.

The chain has TRBV19 and TRBJ2-7, with 9 nucleotides matching TRBD1. V trimming: 5 bases; J trimming: 2 bases; junction bases outside the gene matches: 4. The CDR3 sequence is 14 residues long. Looked up from germline, CDR1 is LNHDA and CDR2 is SQIVND (reference sequence). DNA of the CDR3: TGTGCCAGTAGTCCACAGGGGGCAGCCTACGAGCAGTACTTC. This codes for CASSPQGAAYEQYF.